The T cell receptor (beta chain) described here comes from a study of blood T cell repertoires in COVID-19 (dated by TCRdb to 2020 to 2021). With respect to the entire study: The collaborator samples originated in the United States, Italy and Spain and spanned the acute and convalescent phases of COVID-19. The material from the prospective study consisted of cDNA or gDNA derived from T cells, B-cell-depleted T cells, or PBMCs. Subjects who had been exposed to COVID-19, were actively infected with it, or had recovered from it provided the deeply sampled blood TCRbeta repertoires that made up the dataset. A freely available public database, intended as a resource for researchers studying the immune response to SARS-CoV-2, is where the repertoires were released. The samples were drawn from two sources: the first 160 participants of the ongoing ImmuneRACE study, and 1,254 subjects contributed by 6 global collaborators. Sample metadata almost always included a de-identified subject ID, COVID-19 status, age in years and sex. HLA class I and class II types, where available, came from metadata supplied by the sample provider rather than from assay-based typing.

Collaborating institutions collected whole blood in K2EDTA tubes following their own protocols. For TCRbeta analysis, collaborator samples were shipped as frozen whole blood, as isolated PBMCs, or as DNA extracted from either sample type. TCRbeta CDR3 regions were amplified from genomic DNA using the immunoSEQ Assay, a bias-controlled multiplex PCR. Regarding the original processing steps: Nucleated cell counts per sample were estimated from amplification of reference gene primers within the assay. To quantify the absolute abundance of each unique TCRbeta CDR3 rearrangement, sequence reads were collapsed and filtered. Productive Simpson clonality was computed per sample as the square root of Simpson's diversity index over productive rearrangements. TCRdb mirrors the immuneACCESS table, restricted to in-frame sequences. Some clones are absent from its copies; in checked studies, under half trace to an unresolved V gene, and the reason for the others is unknown. V and J calls plus clone size are reproduced from that table; the DNA served to infer D and trimming. The table for this sample lists roughly 87,000 clones; 86% of them were counted only once. The top ten hold under 30% of the sample.

The investigation overall reported the following: The amount of clinical and demographic metadata varied by source and participant and was provided uncurated.

For this clone: Its antigen is unknown. One base away there is no much larger clone; base qualities are not given.

V sheds 1 base and J sheds 9 bases, leaving 9 bases between their ends. The CDR3 has 12 amino acids, counting the end cysteine and phenylalanine. Left in the record is the CDR3 DNA by itself, 36 bases read in frame from the first base. The clonotype originates from a human donor in a cohort sampled during active COVID-19. The chain is assembled from TRBV12-3 or TRBV12-4 and TRBJ1-2, with an unclear D gene assignment. The sample comprised peripheral blood. The CDR3 corresponds to CASSLGGESYTF. Read as DNA, the sequence is TGTGCCAGCAGTTTAGGTGGGGAGAGCTACACCTTC.